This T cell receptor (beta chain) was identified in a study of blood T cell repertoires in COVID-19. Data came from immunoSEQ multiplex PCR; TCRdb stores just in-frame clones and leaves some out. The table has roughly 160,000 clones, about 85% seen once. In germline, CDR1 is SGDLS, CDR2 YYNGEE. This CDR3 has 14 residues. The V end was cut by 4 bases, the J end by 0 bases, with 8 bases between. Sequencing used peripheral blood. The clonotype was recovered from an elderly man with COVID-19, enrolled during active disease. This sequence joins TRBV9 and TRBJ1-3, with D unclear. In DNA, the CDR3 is TGTGCCAGCAGCACAGACATCTCTGGAAACACCATATATTTT. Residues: CASSTDISGNTIYF. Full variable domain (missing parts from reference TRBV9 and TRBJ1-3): DSGVTQTPKHLITATGQRVTLRCSPRSGDLSVYWYQQSLDQGLQFLIQYYNGEERAKGNILERFSAQQFPDLHSELNLSSLELGDSALYFCASSTDISGNTIYFGEGSWLTVV.